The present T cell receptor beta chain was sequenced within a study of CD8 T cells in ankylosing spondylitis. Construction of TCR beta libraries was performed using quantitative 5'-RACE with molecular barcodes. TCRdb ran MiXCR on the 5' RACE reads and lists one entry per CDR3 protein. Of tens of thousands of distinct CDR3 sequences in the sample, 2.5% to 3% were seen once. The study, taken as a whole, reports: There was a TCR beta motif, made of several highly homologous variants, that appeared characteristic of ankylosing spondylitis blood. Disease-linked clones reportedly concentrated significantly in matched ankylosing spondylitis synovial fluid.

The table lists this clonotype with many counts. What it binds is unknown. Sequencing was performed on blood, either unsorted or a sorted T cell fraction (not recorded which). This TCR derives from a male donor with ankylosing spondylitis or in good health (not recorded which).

The CDR3 nucleotides are TGTGCCAGCAGCGTAGGCGTGATCAATGAGCAGTTCTTC. This encodes CASSVGVINEQFF. This rearrangement joins TRBV9 to TRBJ2-1; D unclear. Per the germline V gene, CDR1 is SGDLS and CDR2 is YYNGEE. This CDR3 region has 13 residues. V gave up 0 bases and J gave up 6 bases, with 7 bases separating them.